Each of the 22 T cell receptor beta chains below was sequenced from the same sample in a study of CD8 T cells in ankylosing spondylitis. Regarding the study as a whole: Within ankylosing spondylitis blood, a TCR beta motif made up of several highly homologous variants appeared to be characteristic.

These receptors' targets are unknown. TCRdb recomputed calls from the 5' RACE reads with MiXCR, one row per CDR3 protein. This table holds some 700,000 distinct CDR3 sequences, roughly 19% found once. The sequenced material came from blood, either unsorted or a sorted T cell fraction (not recorded which). These receptor sequences come from a male donor with ankylosing spondylitis.

CDR3 sequence reads: CASRGSQPVPETQYF. CDR3 sequence (DNA): TGTGCGAGCCGGGGCAGCCAACCTGTTCCAGAGACCCAGTACTTC. V usage is TRBV14 and J usage is TRBJ2-5; possibly TRBD1 or TRBD2 for D (5 bases each). This CDR3 has 15 residues. CDR1 and CDR2 (germline): SGHDN, FVKESK.

This clonotype was observed a few times. The chain uses TRBV4-3 and TRBJ2-7; D call uncertain. V gave up 2 bases and J gave up 1 base, with 6 bases separating them. CDR3 length equals 13 residues. From germline, CDR1 is LGHNA and CDR2 YSLEER. The CDR3 reads CASSQSQSYEQYF. The CDR3 nucleotides read TGCGCCAGCAGCCAAAGTCAGTCCTACGAGCAGTACTTC.

This clonotype showed up just a few times. The chain employs TRBV24-1 and TRBJ2-1; 8 bases are a match to TRBD1. This CDR3 spans 17 amino acids. Per germline, CDR1 KGHDR and CDR2 SFDVKD. After removal of 7 bases from V and 0 bases from J, the junction contained 10 bases not matched to a gene. The CDR3 protein is CATRPPTGDSSYNEQFF. The CDR3, as DNA: TGTGCCACCAGGCCCCCGACAGGGGATAGCTCCTACAATGAGCAGTTCTTC.

The rearrangement joins TRBV11-2 to TRBJ2-4; perhaps TRBD2 as D (5 bases). Germline CDR1 and CDR2: SGHAT and FQNNGV. With 5 bases removed from V and 0 bases from J, the gap between germline ends came to 20 bases. This CDR3 region has 18 residues. Written as DNA, the CDR3 is TGTGCCAGCAGCCCAAGGGCCGGGGTCAATCTAGCCAAAAACATTCAGTACTTC. Protein product: CASSPRAGVNLAKNIQYF.

The J gene is TRBJ2-7, the V gene TRBV30; TRBD2 matches 9 bases. The CDR3 is 14 amino acids. Germline V CDR1 and CDR2: GTSNPN, SVGIG (reference sequence). The trim removed 1 base at V and 4 bases at J, leaving 5 bases unmatched. The CDR3 coding sequence is TGTGCCTGGAGTGGGAGACTAGCGGTATACGAGCAGTACTTC. Protein: CAWSGRLAVYEQYF.

V and J are TRBV20-1 and TRBJ2-3, with D tentatively TRBD2 (6 bases). This CDR3 has 15 residues. CDR1 is DFQATT and CDR2 is SNEGSKA in the germline V gene (reference sequence). Deletions cut 5 bases from V and 4 bases from J, with 19 bases between. The CDR3 spells CSAPALALTADTQYF. CDR3 DNA: TGCAGTGCTCCGGCACTAGCCCTTACCGCAGATACGCAGTATTTT.

The rearrangement uses TRBV29-1 and TRBJ2-3, with no clear D. Germline V lookup: CDR1 SQVTM, CDR2 ANQGSEA. The germline V and J ends were trimmed by 7 bases and 2 bases, with 1 base remaining between them. The length of the CDR3 is 9 residues. The CDR3 spells CSDTDTQYF. The CDR3 DNA reads TGCAGCGACACAGATACGCAGTATTTT.

In its sample, this clonotype was seen many times. The chain is built from TRBV27 and TRBJ2-1, with D possibly TRBD2 on 6 matching bases. The CDR3 loop spans 13 amino acids. Germline V gene lookup returns CDR1 MNHEY and CDR2 SMNVEV (reference sequence). The ends were cut back, 2 bases at V and 10 bases at J, with 12 bases in the middle. CDR3 protein: CASSLAGTGEQFF. The CDR3 nucleotides read TGTGCCAGCAGTTTAGCGGGGACGGGGGAGCAGTTCTTC.

The chain has TRBV7-2 and TRBJ2-1; the D is unclear. Germline values: CDR1 SGHTA, CDR2 FQGNSA. V lost 3 bases and J 0 bases, leaving 9 bases between the germline ends. The CDR3 has 15 amino acids. CDR3 loop: CASSFQFSSYNEQFF. CDR3 sequence (DNA): TGTGCCAGCAGCTTTCAATTCAGCTCCTACAATGAGCAGTTCTTC. The whole variable domain, filled in from reference TRBV7-2 and TRBJ2-1, reads GAGVSQSPSNKVTEKGKDVELRCDPISGHTALYWYRQSLGQGLEFLIYFQGNSAPDKSGLPSDRFSAERTGGSVSTLTIQRTQQEDSAVYLCASSFQFSSYNEQFFGPGTRLTVL.

The J gene is TRBJ2-7, the V gene TRBV6-5; TRBD1 is a possible D gene (6 bases). Germline V gene data show CDR1 as MNHEY and CDR2 as SVGAGI. The length of the CDR3 is 13 residues. Trimming left V 2 bases short and J 6 bases short, with 11 bases between. As DNA, the CDR3 is TGTGCCAGCAGTTACCCTAGGGACATCGAGCAGTACTTC. Amino acids: CASSYPRDIEQYF.

This clonotype has more than one count but fewer than ten. This chain links TRBV10-3 with TRBJ1-3; a weak D match, TRBD1 (6 bases). The V gene lost 0 bases and the J gene lost 2 bases, with 11 bases spanning the gap. Germline CDR1 ENHRY, CDR2 SYGVKD. The CDR3 consists of 16 residues. CDR3 nucleotide sequence: TGTGCCATCAGTGAGTCTAACAGGGTGACTGGAAACACCATATATTTT. Translation: CAISESNRVTGNTIYF.

For the CDR3, the DNA is TGTGCCAGCAGCTTCGGTTTATCCGCCCTCCAGTTCTTC. This gives the protein CASSFGLSALQFF. The V gene is TRBV7-2, the J gene TRBJ2-1; D uncertain. Trimming removed 3 bases from V and 13 bases from J, with 16 bases in between. The length of the CDR3 is 13 residues. The germline gives CDR1 SGHTA, CDR2 FQGNSA.

The V call is TRBV5-1, the J call TRBJ1-1; 7 nucleotides align to TRBD1. Germline CDR1 reads SGHRS; CDR2 reads YFSETQ. V was pared by 6 bases and J by 0 bases, with 11 bases of the junction left unmatched. The CDR3 is 16 amino acids. The DNA for the CDR3 is TGCGCCAGCAAGGGGCAATACAGGGGCATGAACACTGAAGCTTTCTTT. Residues: CASKGQYRGMNTEAFF. Supplemented by reference TRBV5-1 and TRBJ1-1, the full variable domain reads KAGVTQTPRYLIKTRGQQVTLSCSPISGHRSVSWYQQTPGQGLQFLFEYFSETQRNKGNFPGRFSGRQFSNSRSEMNVSTLELGDSALYLCASKGQYRGMNTEAFFGQGTRLTVV.

V is TRBV7-9 and J is TRBJ1-1; D gene unclear. Trimming left V 1 base short and J 1 base short, with 13 bases between. The CDR3 covers 16 residues. CDR1 and CDR2 (germline): SEHNR, FQNEAQ (reference sequence). CDR3 residues: CASSLGGRKGNTEAFF. The CDR3 DNA reads TGTGCCAGCAGCTTAGGAGGTAGAAAAGGGAACACTGAAGCTTTCTTT.

This clonotype was counted a single time. The rearrangement uses TRBV9 and TRBJ1-4; no clear D. The CDR3 is 14 amino acids. CDR1 and CDR2 (germline): SGDLS, YYNGEE. The V and J ends lost 3 bases and 7 bases respectively, with 13 bases between them. The DNA of the CDR3 is TGTGCCAGCAGCGAAGGCTTACCAACTGAAAAACTGTTTTTT. Amino acid sequence: CASSEGLPTEKLFF.

The rearrangement links TRBV11-2 to TRBJ1-1; possible D gene TRBD1, 5 bases. The germline V gene has CDR1 SGHAT and CDR2 FQNNGV. CDR3 size: 14 residues. Deletions cut 5 bases from V and 8 bases from J, with 18 bases between. The CDR3 DNA follows: TGTGCCAGCAGCGACGGTGATCAGGGAGTGGAAGCTTTCTTT. Its translation: CASSDGDQGVEAFF.

The rearrangement uses TRBV9 and TRBJ2-2; TRBD2 is a possible D gene (5 bases). V gave up 6 bases and J gave up 4 bases, with 10 bases separating them. Germline V gives CDR1 SGDLS, CDR2 YYNGEE. The CDR3 length is 13 residues. The CDR3 loop is CASTTDSTGELFF. The CDR3 bases are TGTGCCAGCACCACGGACTCCACCGGGGAGCTGTTTTTT.

The chain is built from TRBV20-1 and TRBJ2-6, with no clear D. The CDR3 is made up of 15 amino acids. The germline gives CDR1 DFQATT, CDR2 SNEGSKA (reference sequence). The V gene lost 0 bases and the J gene lost 0 bases, with 6 bases spanning the gap. The CDR3 nucleotides read TGCAGTGCTAGAGATACGAACTCTGGGGCCAACGTCCTGACTTTC. Amino acids: CSARDTNSGANVLTF.

The V and J genes are TRBV7-8 and TRBJ2-5, with 13 bases that match TRBD2. V gave up 5 bases and J gave up 2 bases; unmatched junction bases: 8. Germline CDR1 is SGHVS and CDR2 is FQNEAQ. The CDR3 spans 17 residues. CDR3 nucleotide sequence: TGTGCCAGCAGCCCCTGGACTAGCGGGGGACATCAAGAGACCCAGTACTTC. Its protein is CASSPWTSGGHQETQYF. Full variable domain (missing parts from reference TRBV7-8 and TRBJ2-5): GAGVSQSPRYKVAKRGQDVALRCDPISGHVSLFWYQQALGQGPEFLTYFQNEAQLDKSGLPSDRFFAERPEGSVSTLKIQRTQQEDSAVYLCASSPWTSGGHQETQYFGPGTRLLVL.

This clonotype was seen a handful of times. This chain connects TRBV5-1 to TRBJ2-1; D not resolved. Trimming left V 1 base short and J 5 bases short, with 13 bases between. Looked up from germline, CDR1 is SGHRS and CDR2 is YFSETQ. The CDR3 is 15 amino acids. Here the CDR3 reads CASSLLAGENNEQFF. The DNA of the CDR3 is TGCGCCAGCAGCTTGTTGGCTGGGGAAAACAATGAGCAGTTCTTC.

The rearrangement joins TRBV4-3 to TRBJ2-1, with D possibly matching TRBD2 (5 bases). CDR1 and CDR2 from the germline V gene are LGHNA and YSLEER. There are 17 residues in the CDR3. V was trimmed by 0 bases and J by 1 base, leaving 13 bases between them. CDR3 nucleotide sequence: TGCGCCAGCAGCCAAGATTCCCTCGAGCGGTCCTACAATGAGCAGTTCTTC. Residues: CASSQDSLERSYNEQFF.

This sequence joins TRBV20-1 and TRBJ2-7, with 9 nucleotides matching TRBD2. V gave up 0 bases and J gave up 4 bases; unmatched junction bases: 7. In germline, CDR1 is DFQATT, CDR2 SNEGSKA (reference sequence). This CDR3 contains 15 residues. As DNA, the CDR3 is TGCAGTGCTAGAGATCCCACGAGCGGGAGGTACGAGCAGTACTTC. It specifies CSARDPTSGRYEQYF.